The following is a T cell receptor (beta chain) sequence with its context. Its antigen is not identified. This record comes from a study of shared clonotypes between healthy human individuals. Deletions cut 6 bases from V and 0 bases from J, with 9 bases between. Germline CDR1 reads MNHNY; CDR2 reads SVGAGI (reference sequence). CDR3 length: 15 amino acids. A deep-level run was used for the assay. The protocol was immunoSEQ multiplex PCR, while the TCRdb copy is restricted to in-frame clones and leaves out a portion. This sample has some 350,000 clones, with approximately 74% found just once. The study's findings and limits: Relative to clonotypes present in all four donors, those not shared had lower generation probabilities. The study found roughly 5% of naive CD4 clonotypes shared across a few donors.

Every one of the donors was a Caucasian adult that lived in Nashville, Tennessee. The clonotype comes from a man younger than 45 in good health. V gene TRBV6-6 combines with J gene TRBJ2-6; D is ambiguous. The sequenced material came from memory CD4+ T cells sorted from blood. Subset of the sample: CD45RA-negative fraction. The CDR3 DNA sequence: TGTGCCAGCAGCCCAATGAACTCTGGGGCCAACGTCCTGACTTTC. This gives the protein CASSPMNSGANVLTF.